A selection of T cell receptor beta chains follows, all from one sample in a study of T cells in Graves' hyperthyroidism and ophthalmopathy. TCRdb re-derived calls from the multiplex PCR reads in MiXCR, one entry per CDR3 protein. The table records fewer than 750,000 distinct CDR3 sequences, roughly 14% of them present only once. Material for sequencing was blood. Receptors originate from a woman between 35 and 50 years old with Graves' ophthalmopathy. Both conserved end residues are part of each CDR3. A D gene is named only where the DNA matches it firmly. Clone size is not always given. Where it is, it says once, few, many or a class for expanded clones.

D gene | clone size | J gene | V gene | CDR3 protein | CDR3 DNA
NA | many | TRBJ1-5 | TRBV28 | CASSSRTGINLNQPQHF | TGTGCCAGCAGTTCCCGAACCGGGATTAACCTCAATCAGCCCCAGCATTTT
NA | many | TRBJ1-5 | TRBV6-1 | CASSDDNYNQPQHF | TGTGCCAGCAGTGACGACAATTACAATCAGCCCCAGCATTTT
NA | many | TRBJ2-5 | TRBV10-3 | CAISGPGARETQYF | TGTGCCATCAGTGGGCCGGGGGCAAGAGAGACCCAGTACTTC
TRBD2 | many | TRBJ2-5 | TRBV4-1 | CASSLRTSGIETQYF | TGCGCCAGCAGCCTACGGACTAGCGGGATTGAGACCCAGTACTTC
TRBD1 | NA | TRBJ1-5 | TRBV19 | CASSIGTGGVPQHF | TGTGCCAGTAGTATCGGCACAGGGGGAGTGCCCCAGCATTTT
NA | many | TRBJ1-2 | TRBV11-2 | CASSEHLSGIGGYTF | TGTGCCAGCAGCGAACATCTCAGTGGAATCGGTGGCTACACCTTC
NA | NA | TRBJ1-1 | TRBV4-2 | CASSQDRAVTEAFF | TGTGCCAGCAGCCAAGACAGGGCGGTGACTGAAGCTTTCTTT
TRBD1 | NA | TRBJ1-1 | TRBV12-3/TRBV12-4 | CASSPRQGRFNTEAFF | TGTGCCAGCAGTCCTCGACAGGGGAGGTTTAACACTGAAGCTTTCTTT
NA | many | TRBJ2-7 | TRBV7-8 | CASSLLGGFSYEQYF | TGTGCCAGCAGCTTACTTGGGGGCTTCTCCTACGAGCAGTACTTC
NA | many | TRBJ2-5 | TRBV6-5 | CATGGRAEGETQYF | TGTGCCACTGGGGGCCGGGCTGAGGGAGAGACCCAGTACTTC
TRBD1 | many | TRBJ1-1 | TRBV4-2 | CASSQERTGGAEAFF | TGTGCCAGCAGCCAAGAGCGGACAGGGGGGGCTGAAGCTTTCTTT
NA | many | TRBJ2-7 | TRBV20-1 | CSAVHSTQIYEQYF | TGCAGTGCGGTCCATTCGACACAGATCTACGAGCAGTACTTC
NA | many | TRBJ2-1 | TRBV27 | CASSPGAGPSSYNEQFF | TGTGCCAGCAGCCCCGGGGCAGGACCATCCTCCTACAATGAGCAGTTCTTC
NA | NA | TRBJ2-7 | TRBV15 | CATSSPPRYEQYF | TGTGCCACCAGCAGTCCGCCACGCTACGAGCAGTACTTC
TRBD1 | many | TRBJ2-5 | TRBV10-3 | CAISEGTATETQYF | TGTGCCATCAGTGAGGGGACAGCGACGGAGACCCAGTACTTC
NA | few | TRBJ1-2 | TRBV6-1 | CASSLDRTDSTYGYTF | TGTGCCAGCAGCCTTGATAGAACGGACAGCACCTATGGCTACACCTTC
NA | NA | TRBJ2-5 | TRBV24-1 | CATSGRTFEQETQYF | TGTGCCACCAGTGGTAGGACATTCGAACAAGAGACCCAGTACTTC
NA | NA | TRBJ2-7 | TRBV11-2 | CASSLRGGATSYEQYF | TGTGCCAGCAGCTTAAGGGGGGGGGCTACCTCCTACGAGCAGTACTTC
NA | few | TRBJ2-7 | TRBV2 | CASGEGQGYEQYF | TGTGCCAGCGGTGAAGGGCAGGGTTACGAGCAGTACTTC
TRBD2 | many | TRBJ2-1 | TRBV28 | CASNYIAGGSNEQFF | TGTGCCAGCAATTATATAGCGGGAGGATCAAATGAGCAGTTCTTC
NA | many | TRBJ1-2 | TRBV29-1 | CSVEQGPTAGGYTF | TGCAGCGTTGAACAGGGTCCGACCGCTGGTGGCTACACCTTC
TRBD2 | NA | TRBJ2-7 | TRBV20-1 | CSASYQGGVSYEQYF | TGCAGTGCTAGTTATCAGGGAGGGGTCTCCTACGAGCAGTACTTC
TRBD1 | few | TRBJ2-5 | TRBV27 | CASSLLDEDRGLWETQYF | TGTGCCAGCAGTTTATTGGACGAGGACAGGGGGCTGTGGGAGACCCAGTACTTC
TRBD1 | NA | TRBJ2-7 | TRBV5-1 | CASTLGTGFYEQYF | TGCGCCAGCACCCTTGGGACAGGGTTCTACGAGCAGTACTTC
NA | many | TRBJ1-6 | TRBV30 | CAWRWGSNSPLHF | TGTGCCTGGAGATGGGGCTCCAATTCACCCCTCCACTTT
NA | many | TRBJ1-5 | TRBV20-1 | CSASLRPSTDTQHF | TGCAGTGCATCCTTAAGACCTAGCACAGATACGCAGCATTTT
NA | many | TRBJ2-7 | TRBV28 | CASSSRDRQYF | TGTGCCAGCAGTTCGCGGGACAGGCAGTACTTC
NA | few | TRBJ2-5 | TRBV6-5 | CASSYFRDQETQYF | TGTGCCAGCAGTTACTTTAGGGACCAAGAGACCCAGTACTTC
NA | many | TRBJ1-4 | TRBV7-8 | CASSLDSEGKLFF | TGTGCCAGCAGCTTAGATAGTGAGGGAAAACTGTTTTTT
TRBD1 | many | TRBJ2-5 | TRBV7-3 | CASSLTGGETQYF | TGTGCCAGCAGCCTCACAGGGGGGGAGACCCAGTACTTC
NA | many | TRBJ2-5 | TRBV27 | CASRLSVAVQETQYF | TGTGCCAGCAGACTATCCGTAGCTGTTCAAGAGACCCAGTACTTC
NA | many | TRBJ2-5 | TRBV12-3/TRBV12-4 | CASSSDWETQYF | TGTGCCAGCAGTTCGGACTGGGAGACCCAGTACTTC
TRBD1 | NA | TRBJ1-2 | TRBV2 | CASTDREDGYTF | TGTGCCAGCACGGACAGGGAGGATGGCTACACCTTC
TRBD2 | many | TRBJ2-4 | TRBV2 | CASSEALLAGVDIQYF | TGTGCCAGCAGTGAAGCTTTACTAGCGGGAGTAGACATTCAGTACTTC
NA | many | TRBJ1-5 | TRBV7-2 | CASSSYYSNQPQHF | TGTGCCAGCAGCTCCTATTATAGCAATCAGCCCCAGCATTTT
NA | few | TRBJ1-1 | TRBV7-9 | CASSSALDITGEAFF | TGTGCCAGCAGCTCCGCCCTTGACATCACCGGCGAAGCTTTCTTT
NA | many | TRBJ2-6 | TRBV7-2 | CASSFGGSGANVLTF | TGTGCCAGCAGCTTCGGCGGCTCTGGGGCCAACGTCCTGACTTTC
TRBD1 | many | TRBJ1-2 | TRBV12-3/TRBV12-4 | CASSLPDRGNYGYTF | TGTGCCAGCAGTTTACCGGACAGGGGGAACTATGGCTACACCTTC
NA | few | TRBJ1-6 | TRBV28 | CASNPQRGSYNSPLHF | TGTGCCAGCAACCCTCAACGCGGCTCCTATAATTCACCCCTCCACTTT
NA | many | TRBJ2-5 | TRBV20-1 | CSAYGTYQETQYF | TGCAGTGCCTACGGGACTTACCAAGAGACCCAGTACTTC
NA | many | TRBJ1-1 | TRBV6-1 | CASSGRNTEAFF | TGTGCCAGCAGTGGCAGGAACACTGAAGCTTTCTTT
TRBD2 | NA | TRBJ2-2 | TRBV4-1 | CASSQGGGWAHTGELFF | TGCGCCAGCAGCCAAGGGGGGGGGTGGGCCCACACCGGGGAGCTGTTTTTT
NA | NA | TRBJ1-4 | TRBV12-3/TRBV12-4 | CAPNHPGCATNEKLFF | TGTGCCCCAAACCATCCCGGCTGTGCAACTAATGAAAAACTGTTTTTT
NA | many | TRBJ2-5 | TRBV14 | CASSQVEETQYF | TGTGCCAGCAGCCAAGTCGAAGAGACCCAGTACTTC
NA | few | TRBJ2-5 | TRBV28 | CASSLSGETRKETQYF | TGTGCCAGCAGCCTTTCCGGCGAGACCAGAAAAGAGACCCAGTACTTC